This T cell receptor (beta chain) is drawn from a study of T cell repertoires in cytomegalovirus infection. Looked up from germline, CDR1 is SGHVS and CDR2 is FQNEAQ. The CDR3 totals 15 residues. V was clipped by 1 base and J by 1 base, with 10 bases between them. This clonotype showed up many times. Its antigen remains unidentified. TCRdb ran MiXCR on the reads and lists one entry per CDR3 protein. The sample consists of roughly 80,000 distinct CDR3 sequences, 20% to 30% of them appearing once. The source is a human donor in good health (CMV status not recorded). Some clones in this sample may be carry-over from other donors' samples. The input for sequencing was CD8+ T cells from cultured PBMCs, taken from culture after CMV antigen stimulation. The rearrangement uses TRBV7-8 and TRBJ1-1; tentatively, D is TRBD1 (5 bases). In DNA, the CDR3 is TGTGCCAGCAGCTTAGGTCTGGGACGGAACACTGAAGCTTTCTTT. As protein: CASSLGLGRNTEAFF.